The text below deals with one TCR beta chain. This specimen belongs to a study of blood T cell repertoires in COVID-19. Study as a whole: Sources were T cells, B-cell-depleted T cells, or PBMCs; the material itself was cDNA or gDNA.

TCRdb's table, derived via immunoSEQ multiplex PCR, lists solely in-frame clones and lacks some. The table records 350,000 to 450,000 clones, under 90% of them present only once. In terms of age and location, participants ranged from about 18 to 90 years and lived in 24 US areas. Participants were placed into cohorts based on the clinical history they reported. Two negative PCRs, clearance, or symptom resolution had been documented for recovered Cohort 3 donors. The V segment lost 0 bases and the J segment 1 base; nucleotides outside the gene matches: 8. CDR3 size: 17 residues. From germline, CDR1 is SGHRS and CDR2 YFSETQ.

This TCR was recovered from a woman aged 25 to 39 who had recovered from COVID-19. The specimen was PBMCs or T cells enriched from blood (not recorded which). The chain uses TRBV5-1 and TRBJ1-1, with 8 bases matching TRBD1. The CDR3 DNA sequence: TGCGCCAGCAGCTTGGGGTCACAGGGGGTATGGAACACTGAAGCTTTCTTT. This sequence encodes CASSLGSQGVWNTEAFF. Based on the CDR3 plus reference TRBV5-1 and TRBJ1-1, the full variable domain is KAGVTQTPRYLIKTRGQQVTLSCSPISGHRSVSWYQQTPGQGLQFLFEYFSETQRNKGNFPGRFSGRQFSNSRSEMNVSTLELGDSALYLCASSLGSQGVWNTEAFFGQGTRLTVV.